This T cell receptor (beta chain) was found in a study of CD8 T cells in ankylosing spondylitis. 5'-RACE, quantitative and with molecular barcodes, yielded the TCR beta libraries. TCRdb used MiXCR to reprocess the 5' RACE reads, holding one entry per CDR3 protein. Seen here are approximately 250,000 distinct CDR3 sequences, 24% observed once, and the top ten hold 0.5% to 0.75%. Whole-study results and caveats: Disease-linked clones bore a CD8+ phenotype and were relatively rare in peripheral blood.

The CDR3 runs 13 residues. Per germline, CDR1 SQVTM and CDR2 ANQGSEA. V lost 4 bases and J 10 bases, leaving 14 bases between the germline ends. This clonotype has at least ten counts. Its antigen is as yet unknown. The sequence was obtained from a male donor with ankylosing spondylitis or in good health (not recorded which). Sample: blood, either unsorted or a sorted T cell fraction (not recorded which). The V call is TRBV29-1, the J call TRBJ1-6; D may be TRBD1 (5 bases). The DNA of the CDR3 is TGCAGCGTTGGTGACAGCAACCTCTCACCCCTCCACTTT. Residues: CSVGDSNLSPLHF. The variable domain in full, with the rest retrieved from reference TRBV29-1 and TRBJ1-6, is SAVISQKPSRDICQRGTSLTIQCQVDSQVTMMFWYRQQPGQSLTLIATANQGSEATYESGFVIDKFPISRPNLTFSTLTVSNMSPEDSSIYLCSVGDSNLSPLHFGNGTRLTVT.